This T cell receptor (beta chain) was captured in a study of T cells in Graves' hyperthyroidism and ophthalmopathy. Trimming cost V 0 bases and J 3 bases, with 11 bases left between them. The CDR3 is 16 residues long. The germline gives CDR1 SGHAT, CDR2 FQNNGV. At least ten counts were recorded for this clonotype. Amplified TCR beta CDR3 regions derived from RNA transcripts. The HTBI primer set drove a first-round RT-PCR of the TCR CDR3. TCRdb re-called the multiplex PCR reads through MiXCR, storing one row per CDR3 protein. Among under 400,000 distinct CDR3 sequences listed, approximately 18% were seen once.

V usage is TRBV11-2 and J usage is TRBJ2-2; D might be TRBD1 or TRBD2, each matching 6 bases. Source material: blood. The receptor was derived from a woman between 35 and 50 years old with Graves' ophthalmopathy. The chain's CDR3 is CASSLDQGGYTGELFF. The DNA of the CDR3 is TGTGCCAGCAGCTTAGATCAAGGGGGGTACACCGGGGAGCTGTTTTTT.